This TCR beta chain was documented in a study of T-cell memory formation after mild COVID-19. The study's findings and limits: Clones contracting over day 15 to 85 were CD4/CD8 balanced, with later expanders leaning CD4+. In second-wave clones peaking day 37, SARS-CoV-2 specificity remained unconfirmed.

cDNA libraries for TCR alpha and TCR beta, carrying sample barcodes and UMIs, came from 5'RACE with constant-segment primers. TCRdb called the 5' RACE reads again in MiXCR, with one record for every CDR3 protein. This sample has fewer than 450,000 distinct CDR3 sequences; less than 25% occur once, and the top ten carry 7.5% to 10%. This clonotype was picked up a small number of times. The antigen remains undetermined. J was trimmed by 5 bases and V by 5 bases; bases with no gene match: 10. The CDR3 is 16 amino acids. Germline-derived CDR1 and CDR2 are SGHTA and FQGTGA. This sequence joins TRBV7-3 and TRBJ2-4; TRBD2 matches at 9 bases. The sequenced sample consisted of PBMCs or a T cell subset sorted from them (not recorded which). The sequence was collected from an adult woman who had mild COVID-19 (a few samples of this study predate the infection). Cell type and time point are not known. The CDR3 nucleotides read TGTGCCAGCAGCCAAGGCAATAGCGGGGGCCAAAACATTCAGTACTTC. It encodes CASSQGNSGGQNIQYF.